This TCR beta chain was sequenced for a study of long-term antiretroviral therapy in people with HIV. Study-wide findings and caveats: Pre-ART clonal expansions dominated every time point's repertoire. Relative to control repertoires, HIV repertoires exhibited narrower CDR3 length ranges.

Every HIV-positive participant received treatment in the United States. The CDR3 runs 16 residues. CDR1 is SGHTA, CDR2 FQGTGA, per germline. Trimming took 0 bases from V and 2 from J; bases not matched to a gene: 5. A word on this clone: No antigen is known for it.

The run of the v3.0 immunoSEQ assay was at survey level. For each individual sample, sequencing targeted about 35,000-55,000 T-cell genomes. Some clones are missing from TCRdb's copy, which holds only in-frame ones; the method was immunoSEQ multiplex PCR. The profile covers over 30,000 clones, with 70% to 90% appearing a single time and roughly 4% taken by the ten largest. The material sequenced was unsorted PBMCs, taken 1.2 years after starting antiretroviral therapy. The source is a woman aged 45 to 65 with HIV. This sequence joins TRBV7-3 and TRBJ2-7; 9 bases map to TRBD1. CDR3 loop: CASSLTPGQGPYEQYF. DNA for the CDR3: TGTGCCAGCAGCTTAACCCCGGGACAGGGTCCCTACGAGCAGTACTTC.